This T cell receptor (beta chain) was sequenced in a study of cytomegalovirus exposure and HLA in healthy donors. This PCR relied on a set of 60 Vbeta primers and 13 Jbeta primers. Only in-frame clones appear in the TCRdb table, and some are missing; sequencing was by immunoSEQ multiplex PCR. The profile shows about 200,000 clones, 82% of them singletons. Germline V gene lookup returns CDR1 PRHDT and CDR2 FYEKMQ (reference sequence). Germline trimming cut 6 bases from V and 6 bases from J; bases unmatched to any gene: 16. The CDR3 runs 16 residues. Study outcomes and limitations: Later work found that TCR association rates differed between HLA loci; DRB1 had the most and HLA-C the fewest. Analysis was carried out at a later point, and it linked a missense DCLRE1C variant to TCR beta V- and J-gene trimming. What was likely a sequencing artifact was a cluster of highly shared sequence variants. Further analysis was carried out later, and it showed several of the most significant clusters appearing linked to common viral pathogens.

A remark on this clone: Antigen: not known.

The source material was PBMCs. The sequence was collected from a man in his forties in good health and CMV-seropositive. The chain recombines TRBV13 with TRBJ2-7; 8 positions match TRBD1. In DNA form, the CDR3 reads TGTGCCAGCAGACCCTCGACAGGGGATAAGTACTTCGAGCAGTACTTC. Its translation is CASRPSTGDKYFEQYF.